Described below is a single T cell receptor beta chain sequence and its context. Which antigen it targets is not known. The sample holds no much larger clone one base away, and base qualities are not on file. Library prep was done by RT-PCR. Sequencing was carried out with an Illumina HiSeq 2500. TCRdb ran its own pipeline on the public reads, namely fastp trimming at Q25 and MiXCR clone calling, and kept in-frame beta chains. A single entry per CDR3 protein holds the most common genes and DNA from its merged rows. In this sample the table shows about 500,000 distinct CDR3 sequences, approximately 7.8% of which occur a single time. The ten largest clonotypes hold 13% of the sample. This record comes from a study of response to subunit inactivated influenza vaccine (dated by TCRdb to the late 2010s). In the study overall: To follow how T cells responded to a trivalent subunit inactivated influenza vaccine, the researchers relied on deep quantitative profiling of the T cell receptor repertoire. What the work shows at the level of the full study, not this receptor alone: The authors suggested that each seasonal influenza vaccination may recruit only a limited number of new T cells.

Counted from cysteine to phenylalanine, this CDR3 has 15 amino acids. Here the CDR3 DNA is all that survives: 45 bases in frame from base 1. As encoded in the germline V gene, CDR1 is SGHRS while CDR2 is YFSETQ. At the junction V is shortened by 1 base and J by 4 bases, with 14 bases in between. Here the chain combines TRBV5-1 and TRBJ1-1; the D segment cannot be called with confidence. Sequenced material: PBMCs from blood, taken 23 months after vaccination. The TCR was taken from a man between 50 and 75 years old who received an inactivated influenza vaccine. Donor details come from another sample of the same person, matched by shared clones. Here is the DNA: TGCGCCAGCAGCTTGCTCCGGGGAGGAGGCACTGAAGCTTTCTTT. This encodes CASSLLRGGGTEAFF.